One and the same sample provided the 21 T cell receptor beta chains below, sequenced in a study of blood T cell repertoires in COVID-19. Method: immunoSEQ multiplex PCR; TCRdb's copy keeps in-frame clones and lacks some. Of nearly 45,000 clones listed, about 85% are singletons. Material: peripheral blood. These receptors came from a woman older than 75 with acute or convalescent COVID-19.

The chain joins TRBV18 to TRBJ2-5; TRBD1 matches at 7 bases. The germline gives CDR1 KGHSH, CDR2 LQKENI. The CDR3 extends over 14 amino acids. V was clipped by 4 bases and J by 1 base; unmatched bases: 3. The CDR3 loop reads CASSLGTAQETQYF. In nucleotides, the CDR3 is TGTGCCAGCTCACTCGGGACAGCCCAAGAGACCCAGTACTTC. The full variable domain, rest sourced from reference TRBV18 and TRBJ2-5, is NAGVMQNPRHLVRRRGQEARLRCSPMKGHSHVYWYRQLPEEGLKFMVYLQKENIIDESGMPKERFSAEFPKEGPSILRIQQVVRGDSAAYFCASSLGTAQETQYFGPGTRLLVL.

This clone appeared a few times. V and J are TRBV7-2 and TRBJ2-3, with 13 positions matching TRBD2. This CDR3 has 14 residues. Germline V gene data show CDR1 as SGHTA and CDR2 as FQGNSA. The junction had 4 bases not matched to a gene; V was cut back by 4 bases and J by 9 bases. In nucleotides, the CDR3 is TGTGCCAGCAGCTCCGGACTAGCGGGAGACACGCAGTATTTT. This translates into CASSSGLAGDTQYF.

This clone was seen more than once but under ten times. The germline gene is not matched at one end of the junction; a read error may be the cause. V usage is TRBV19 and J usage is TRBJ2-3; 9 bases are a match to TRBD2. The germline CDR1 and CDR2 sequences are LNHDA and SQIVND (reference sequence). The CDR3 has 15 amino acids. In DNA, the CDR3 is TGTGCCTGTAGGGTGCGGGAGGGCCGGGGAGATACGCAGTATTTT. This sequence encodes CACRVREGRGDTQYF.

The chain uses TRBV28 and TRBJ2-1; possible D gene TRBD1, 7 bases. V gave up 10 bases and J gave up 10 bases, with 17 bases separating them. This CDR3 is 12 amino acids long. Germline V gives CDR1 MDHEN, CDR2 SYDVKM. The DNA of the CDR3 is TGTGCCACCGGGGGACAGTTCGGGGAGCAGTTCTTC. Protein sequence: CATGGQFGEQFF. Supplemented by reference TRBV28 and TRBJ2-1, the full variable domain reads DVKVTQSSRYLVKRTGEKVFLECVQDMDHENMFWYRQDPGLGLRLIYFSYDVKMKEKGDIPEGYSVSREKKERFSLILESASTNQTSMYLCATGGQFGEQFFGPGTRLTVL.

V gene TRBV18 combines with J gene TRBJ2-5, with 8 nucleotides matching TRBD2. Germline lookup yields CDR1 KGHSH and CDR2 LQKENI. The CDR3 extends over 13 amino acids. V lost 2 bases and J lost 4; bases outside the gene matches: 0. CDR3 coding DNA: TGTGCCAGCTCACCAAGCGGGAGAGAGACCCAGTACTTC. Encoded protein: CASSPSGRETQYF.

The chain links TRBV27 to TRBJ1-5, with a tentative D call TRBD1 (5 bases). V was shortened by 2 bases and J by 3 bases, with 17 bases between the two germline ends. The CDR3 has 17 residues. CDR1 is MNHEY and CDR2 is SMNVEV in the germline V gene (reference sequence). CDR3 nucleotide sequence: TGTGCCAGCAGTTTAATGGGCAGGGCCCTTATCAATCAGCCCCAGCATTTT. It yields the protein CASSLMGRALINQPQHF.

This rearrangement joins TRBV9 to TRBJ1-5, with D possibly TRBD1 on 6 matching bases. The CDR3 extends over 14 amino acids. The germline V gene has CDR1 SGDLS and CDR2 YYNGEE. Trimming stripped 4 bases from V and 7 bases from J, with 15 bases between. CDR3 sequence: CASSPRGGGQPQHF. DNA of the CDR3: TGTGCCAGCAGCCCCCGGGGAGGGGGACAGCCCCAGCATTTT.

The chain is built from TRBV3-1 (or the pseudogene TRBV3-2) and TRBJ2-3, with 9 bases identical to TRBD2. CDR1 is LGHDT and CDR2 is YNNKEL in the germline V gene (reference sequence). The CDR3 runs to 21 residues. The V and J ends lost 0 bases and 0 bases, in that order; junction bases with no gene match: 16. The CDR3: CASSQDPMAQGLARSTDTQYF. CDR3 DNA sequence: TGTGCCAGCAGCCAAGACCCGATGGCCCAGGGACTAGCCCGTAGCACAGATACGCAGTATTTT.

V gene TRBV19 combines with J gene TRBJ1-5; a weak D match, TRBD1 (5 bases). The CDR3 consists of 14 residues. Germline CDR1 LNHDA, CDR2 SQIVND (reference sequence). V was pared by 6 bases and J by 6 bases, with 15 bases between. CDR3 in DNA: TGTGCCAGTAGGACGGGCCTGGGGGGTCAGCCCCAGCATTTT. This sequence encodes CASRTGLGGQPQHF. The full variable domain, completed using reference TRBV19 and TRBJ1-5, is DGGITQSPKYLFRKEGQNVTLSCEQNLNHDAMYWYRQDPGQGLRLIYYSQIVNDFQKGDIAEGYSVSREKKESFPLTVTSAQKNPTAFYLCASRTGLGGQPQHFGDGTRLSIL.

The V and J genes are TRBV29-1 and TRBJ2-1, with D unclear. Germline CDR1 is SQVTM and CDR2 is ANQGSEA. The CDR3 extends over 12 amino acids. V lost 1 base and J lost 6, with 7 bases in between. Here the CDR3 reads CSVEGLSNEQFF. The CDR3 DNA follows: TGCAGCGTTGAAGGACTTTCCAATGAGCAGTTCTTC.

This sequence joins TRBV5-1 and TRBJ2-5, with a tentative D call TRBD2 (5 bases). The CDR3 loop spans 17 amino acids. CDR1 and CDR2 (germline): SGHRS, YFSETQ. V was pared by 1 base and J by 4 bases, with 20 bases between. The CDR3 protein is CASSLRIAWERTETQYF. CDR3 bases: TGCGCCAGCAGCTTGAGAATAGCCTGGGAGAGGACAGAGACCCAGTACTTC.

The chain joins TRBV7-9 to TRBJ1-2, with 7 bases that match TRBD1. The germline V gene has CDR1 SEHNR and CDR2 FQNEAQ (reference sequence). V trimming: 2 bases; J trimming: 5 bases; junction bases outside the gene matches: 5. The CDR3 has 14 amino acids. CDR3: CASSLPPQGYGYTF. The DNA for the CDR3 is TGTGCCAGCAGCTTACCCCCACAGGGGTATGGCTACACCTTC.

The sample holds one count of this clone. The CDR3 loop is CSVAGGLGFTGELFF. Here the CDR3 DNA reads TGCAGCGTTGCCGGCGGGTTGGGTTTTACCGGGGAGCTGTTTTTT. The chain links TRBV29-1 to TRBJ2-2, with D maybe TRBD2 (5 bases). CDR3 length: 15 residues. CDR1 is SQVTM, CDR2 ANQGSEA, per germline. The V end lost 4 bases, the J end lost 5 bases, and 17 bases lay between the germline ends.

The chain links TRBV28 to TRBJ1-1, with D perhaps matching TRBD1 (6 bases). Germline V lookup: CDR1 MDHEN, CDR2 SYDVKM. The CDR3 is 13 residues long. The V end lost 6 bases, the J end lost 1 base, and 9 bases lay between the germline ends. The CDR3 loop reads CASRWGQNTEAFF. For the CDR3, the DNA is TGTGCCAGCAGATGGGGACAGAACACTGAAGCTTTCTTT.

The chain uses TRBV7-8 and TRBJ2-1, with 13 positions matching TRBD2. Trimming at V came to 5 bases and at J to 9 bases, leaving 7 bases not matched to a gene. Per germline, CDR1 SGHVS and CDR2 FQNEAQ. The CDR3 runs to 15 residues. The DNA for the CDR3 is TGTGCCAGCAGCGAAGGACTAGCGGGAGTCTCTGAGCAGTTCTTC. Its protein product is CASSEGLAGVSEQFF.

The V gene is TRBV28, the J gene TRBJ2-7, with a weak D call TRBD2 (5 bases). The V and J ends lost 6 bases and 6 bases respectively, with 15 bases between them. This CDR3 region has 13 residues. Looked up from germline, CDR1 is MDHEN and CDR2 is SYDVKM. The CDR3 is CASRTPLASEQYF. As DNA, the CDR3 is TGTGCCAGCAGAACCCCTCTAGCCTCCGAGCAGTACTTC.

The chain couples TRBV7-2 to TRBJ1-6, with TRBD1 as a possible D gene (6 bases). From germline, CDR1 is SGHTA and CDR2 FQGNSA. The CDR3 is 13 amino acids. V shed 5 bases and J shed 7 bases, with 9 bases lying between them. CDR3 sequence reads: CASSPRGNSPLHF. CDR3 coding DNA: TGTGCCAGCAGCCCGAGGGGGAATTCACCCCTCCACTTT.

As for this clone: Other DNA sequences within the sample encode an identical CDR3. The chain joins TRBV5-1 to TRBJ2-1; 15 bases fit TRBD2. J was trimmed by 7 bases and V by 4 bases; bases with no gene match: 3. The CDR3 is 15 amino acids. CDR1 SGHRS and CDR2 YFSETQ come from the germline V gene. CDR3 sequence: CASSPGTSGRNEQFF. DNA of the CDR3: TGCGCCAGCAGCCCTGGGACTAGCGGGAGGAATGAGCAGTTCTTC.

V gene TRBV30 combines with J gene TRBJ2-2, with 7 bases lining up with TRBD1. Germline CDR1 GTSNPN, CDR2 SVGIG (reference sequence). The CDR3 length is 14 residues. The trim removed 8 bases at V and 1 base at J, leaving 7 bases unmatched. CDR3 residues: CAGMDRLNTGELFF. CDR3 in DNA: TGTGCCGGCATGGACAGGCTGAACACCGGGGAGCTGTTTTTT.

The CDR3 protein is CASSLGQVVGGEKLFF. CDR3 nucleotides: TGTGCCAGCAGCTTGGGACAGGTAGTTGGAGGTGAAAAACTGTTTTTT. The chain couples TRBV5-8 to TRBJ1-4; weak D call: TRBD1 (6 bases). The V end lost 0 bases, the J end lost 7 bases, and 16 bases lay between the germline ends. This CDR3 is built from 16 residues. Germline V CDR1 and CDR2: SGHTS, YDEGEE.

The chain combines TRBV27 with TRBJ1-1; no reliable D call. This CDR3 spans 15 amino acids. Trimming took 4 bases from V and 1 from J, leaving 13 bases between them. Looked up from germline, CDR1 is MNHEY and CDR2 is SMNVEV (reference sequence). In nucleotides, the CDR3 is TGTGCCAGCAGTTCACTCTTACTCTCGAACACTGAAGCTTTCTTT. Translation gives CASSSLLLSNTEAFF.